One and the same sample provided the 27 T cell receptor beta chains below, sequenced in a study of blood T cell repertoires in COVID-19. Using immunoSEQ multiplex PCR, the repertoire was profiled, and TCRdb retains in-frame clones only, with some absent. Altogether about 150,000 clones are present, 70% to 90% being singletons, with the ten largest covering around 8%. The sequenced material came from peripheral blood. The receptors originated from a woman between 55 and 75 years old with COVID-19, enrolled during active disease.

The V call is TRBV7-8, the J call TRBJ2-5; no definite D call. This CDR3 region has 15 residues. V was trimmed by 0 bases and J by 2 bases, leaving 10 bases between them. Germline CDR1 SGHVS, CDR2 FQNEAQ. The CDR3 protein is CASSLAPTPQETQYF. CDR3 sequence (DNA): TGTGCCAGCAGCTTAGCGCCGACACCTCAAGAGACCCAGTACTTC.

CDR3 in DNA: TGTGCCAGCAGCTTTGAGGGGGCACCCTTCTATGGCTACACCTTC. Its protein product is CASSFEGAPFYGYTF. The chain uses TRBV14 and TRBJ1-2, with TRBD1 matching over 7 bases. Germline V gives CDR1 SGHDN, CDR2 FVKESK. V was clipped by 5 bases and J by 4 bases; unmatched bases: 10. The CDR3 contains 15 residues.

This chain uses TRBV19 with TRBJ1-1; D is unclear. Germline V gene data show CDR1 as LNHDA and CDR2 as SQIVND (reference sequence). Trimming shortened V by 3 bases and J by 1 base, and 9 bases separated the two germline ends. The CDR3 consists of 14 residues. As DNA, the CDR3 is TGTGCCAGTAGTATGGGGAGACAGAACACTGAAGCTTTCTTT. The encoded protein is CASSMGRQNTEAFF.

The rearrangement joins TRBV7-2 to TRBJ2-1, with a tentative D call TRBD1 (5 bases). CDR1 and CDR2 (germline): SGHTA, FQGNSA. The length of the CDR3 is 15 residues. V lost 5 bases, J lost 2 bases, and 13 bases lay in between. Here the CDR3 DNA reads TGTGCCAGCAGCCCTCGACAGAACCCCTACAATGAGCAGTTCTTC. This gives the protein CASSPRQNPYNEQFF.

The V call is TRBV24-1, the J call TRBJ2-1; 8 bases fit TRBD1. The ends lost 4 bases at V and 5 bases at J; junction bases unmatched: 6. CDR1 KGHDR and CDR2 SFDVKD come from the germline V gene. The CDR3 has 15 residues. The CDR3 sequence: CATSERDRGNNEQFF. The CDR3 region has the DNA TGTGCCACCAGTGAACGAGACAGGGGTAACAATGAGCAGTTCTTC.

This clone showed up just once. This rearrangement joins TRBV2 to TRBJ1-2; the match to TRBD1 covers 12 bases. The CDR3 length is 15 residues. V trimming: 10 bases; J trimming: 7 bases; junction bases outside the gene matches: 13. CDR1 and CDR2 (germline): SNHLY, FYNNEI. This chain's CDR3 is CATFRDRGRGSGYTF. Written as DNA, the CDR3 is TGTGCCACATTCCGGGACAGGGGGCGCGGTAGTGGCTACACCTTC.

The chain recombines TRBV6-2 or TRBV6-3 with TRBJ1-2, with TRBD1 as a possible D gene (6 bases). In germline, CDR1 is MNHEY, CDR2 SVGEGT. V dropped 7 bases and J dropped 4 bases, with 16 bases sitting between them. The CDR3 has 14 amino acids. CDR3 nucleotides: TGTGCCAGCACCCCGGACAGCCCACCCTATGGCTACACCTTC. Translation: CASTPDSPPYGYTF.

The chain combines TRBV11-2 with TRBJ1-4; 7 bases are a match to TRBD1. Germline CDR1 and CDR2: SGHAT and FQNNGV. Germline trimming cut 4 bases from V and 8 bases from J; bases unmatched to any gene: 4. The CDR3 is 13 amino acids. The CDR3 nucleotides are TGTGCCAGCAGCTCTGACAGGGTGGAAAAACTGTTTTTT. Its protein is CASSSDRVEKLFF.

V gene TRBV12-3 or TRBV12-4 combines with J gene TRBJ1-2; D is undetermined. Trimming cost V 5 bases and J 5 bases, with 12 bases left between them. The CDR3 length is 13 residues. The CDR3 nucleotides read TGTGCCAGCAGTGGCGGCTCCAGTTATGGCTACACCTTC. Translation gives CASSGGSSYGYTF.

CDR3 residues: CASSLEAGRGYGYTF. CDR3 bases: TGCGCCAGCAGCTTGGAGGCAGGGAGGGGCTATGGCTACACCTTC. The chain combines TRBV5-1 with TRBJ1-2; TRBD1 is a possible D gene (5 bases). The germline V gene encodes CDR1 SGHRS and CDR2 YFSETQ. The CDR3 runs 15 residues. Trimming took 0 bases from V and 4 from J, leaving 13 bases between them.

This clone showed up many times. Other DNA sequences in the sample encode the same CDR3. This rearrangement joins TRBV7-7 to TRBJ2-2; D is possibly TRBD2 (6 bases). CDR3 length: 14 residues. V lost 0 bases and J 7 bases, leaving 9 bases between the germline ends. The germline CDR1 and CDR2 sequences are SSHAT and FNYEAQ (reference sequence). The CDR3 DNA reads TGTGCCAGCAGCTTAGCGGGGGGAGACGGGGAGCTGTTTTTT. Residues: CASSLAGGDGELFF.

This rearrangement joins TRBV6-6 to TRBJ1-1; 7 bases fit TRBD1. The CDR3 sequence is 14 residues long. Germline CDR1 reads MNHNY; CDR2 reads SVGAGI (reference sequence). V lost 2 bases and J lost 7; bases outside the gene matches: 7. CDR3 residues: CASSYEGARGEAFF. The CDR3 DNA is TGTGCCAGCAGTTACGAGGGGGCCCGCGGTGAAGCTTTCTTT.

The chain combines TRBV27 with TRBJ1-5, with unresolved D. The germline gives CDR1 MNHEY, CDR2 SMNVEV (reference sequence). This CDR3 region has 13 residues. Trimming removed 4 bases from V and 2 bases from J, with 6 bases in between. DNA for the CDR3: TGTGCCAGCAGTTATCGAGGCAATCAGCCCCAGCATTTT. It specifies CASSYRGNQPQHF.

This chain links TRBV3-1 (or the pseudogene TRBV3-2) with TRBJ1-3; D is ambiguous. V was shortened by 3 bases and J by 0 bases, with 15 bases between the two germline ends. In germline, CDR1 is LGHDT, CDR2 YNNKEL (reference sequence). This CDR3 has 17 residues. The CDR3 DNA sequence: TGTGCCAGCAGCCAGTCCGACTTAACTCTCTCTGGAAACACCATATATTTT. Encoded protein: CASSQSDLTLSGNTIYF.

This clone was seen a handful of times. V and J are TRBV4-2 and TRBJ2-5; D remains ambiguous. Germline V gives CDR1 LGHNA, CDR2 YNFKEQ. This CDR3 is 14 amino acids long. Trimming removed 4 bases from V and 1 base from J, with 10 bases in between. For the CDR3, the DNA is TGTGCCAGCAGCCTCCAACAGTCCCAAGAGACCCAGTACTTC. Its protein product is CASSLQQSQETQYF.

The V gene is TRBV5-1, the J gene TRBJ1-5; the D gene is possibly TRBD1 (5 bases). The CDR3 covers 15 residues. Trimming took off 0 bases at V and 6 bases at J, with 13 bases between the two ends. Germline V gene lookup returns CDR1 SGHRS and CDR2 YFSETQ. CDR3 in amino acids: CASSLEGHVSQPQHF. DNA of the CDR3: TGCGCCAGCAGCTTGGAAGGACATGTTAGTCAGCCCCAGCATTTT.

This rearrangement joins TRBV27 to TRBJ2-2; 13 nucleotides agree with TRBD2. The CDR3 length is 18 residues. Trimming took 5 bases from V and 6 from J; bases not matched to a gene: 12. Germline V gene data show CDR1 as MNHEY and CDR2 as SMNVEV (reference sequence). The CDR3 DNA is TGTGCCAGCAGTCGGACTAGCGGGAGAAGAAGGACCGCCGGGGAGCTGTTTTTT. Translated, it gives CASSRTSGRRRTAGELFF.

This sequence joins TRBV7-9 and TRBJ2-1; 7 nucleotides agree with TRBD1. Germline assignment: CDR1 SEHNR and CDR2 FQNEAQ (reference sequence). The CDR3 totals 15 residues. The ends lost 10 bases at V and 5 bases at J; junction bases unmatched: 14. CDR3 nucleotide sequence: TGTGCCACCACTTGGGTGACAGGGACGAACAATGAGCAGTTCTTC. The encoded protein is CATTWVTGTNNEQFF. The entire variable domain, with the rest obtained from reference TRBV7-9 and TRBJ2-1, is as follows: DTGVSQNPRHKITKRGQNVTFRCDPISEHNRLYWYRQTLGQGPEFLTYFQNEAQLEKSRLLSDRFSAERPKGSFSTLEIQRTEQGDSAMYLCATTWVTGTNNEQFFGPGTRLTVL.

This clone was recorded only once. This chain joins TRBV29-1 and TRBJ1-1; the D is unclear. V was shortened by 8 bases and J by 0 bases, with 10 bases between the two germline ends. In germline, CDR1 is SQVTM, CDR2 ANQGSEA. The CDR3 totals 12 residues. The CDR3 protein is CSSLRVNTEAFF. CDR3 in DNA: TGCAGCTCCCTGAGGGTGAACACTGAAGCTTTCTTT.

The chain employs TRBV28 and TRBJ1-2; maybe TRBD1 (6 bases). In germline, CDR1 is MDHEN, CDR2 SYDVKM. The germline V and J ends were trimmed by 5 bases and 2 bases, with 18 bases remaining between them. CDR3 length: 16 residues. The CDR3 loop reads CASSPSGVNNNYGYTF. CDR3 nucleotides: TGTGCCAGCAGTCCTTCAGGGGTCAATAACAACTATGGCTACACCTTC.

The chain carries TRBV18 and TRBJ2-6, with 7 bases fitting TRBD1. Germline V gene data show CDR1 as KGHSH and CDR2 as LQKENI. Unmatched junction bases numbered 8, after V lost 3 bases and J lost 0 bases. The CDR3 has 18 amino acids. Here the CDR3 reads CASSPTGVLPSGANVLTF. CDR3 nucleotide sequence: TGTGCCAGCTCACCCACAGGGGTTCTCCCCTCTGGGGCCAACGTCCTGACTTTC.

This chain links TRBV7-9 with TRBJ1-3, with 7 bases aligning to TRBD1. From germline, CDR1 is SEHNR and CDR2 FQNEAQ (reference sequence). V shed 4 bases and J 7 bases; nucleotides not matched to a gene: 1. This CDR3 contains 12 residues. This CDR3 reads CASSSQGNTIYF. The CDR3 DNA reads TGTGCCAGCAGCTCACAGGGGAACACCATATATTTT. Full variable domain (missing parts from reference TRBV7-9 and TRBJ1-3): DTGVSQNPRHKITKRGQNVTFRCDPISEHNRLYWYRQTLGQGPEFLTYFQNEAQLEKSRLLSDRFSAERPKGSFSTLEIQRTEQGDSAMYLCASSSQGNTIYFGEGSWLTVV.

The rearrangement links TRBV11-2 to TRBJ1-2; 7 bases are a match to TRBD1. Germline trimming cut 5 bases from V and 6 bases from J; bases unmatched to any gene: 12. The V gene's germline CDR1 is SGHAT and CDR2 FQNNGV. This CDR3 spans 15 amino acids. The CDR3 DNA sequence: TGTGCCAGCAGCCTCAACCGTAACAGGGGCGATGGCTACACCTTC. Its protein product is CASSLNRNRGDGYTF.

This sequence joins TRBV7-3 and TRBJ1-2; the match to TRBD1 covers 8 bases. The CDR3 spans 15 residues. CDR1 is SGHTA and CDR2 is FQGTGA in the germline V gene. Trimming removed 5 bases from V and 5 bases from J; junction bases left unmatched: 10. The DNA for the CDR3 is TGTGCCAGCAGCCAACAGGGGGGCGCGGGTTATGGCTACACCTTC. This gives the protein CASSQQGGAGYGYTF. The full variable domain, in which reference TRBV7-3 and TRBJ1-2 provide the parts outside the CDR3, is GAGVSQTPSNKVTEKGKYVELRCDPISGHTALYWYRQSLGQGPEFLIYFQGTGAADDSGLPNDRFFAVRPEGSVSTLKIQRTERGDSAVYLCASSQQGGAGYGYTFGSGTRLTVV.

The V and J genes are TRBV29-1 and TRBJ1-2; TRBD1 is a possible D gene (6 bases). The germline gives CDR1 SQVTM, CDR2 ANQGSEA. Between the trimmed V and J ends, which lost 7 bases and 2 bases, there was a span of 11 bases. The CDR3 loop spans 12 amino acids. This CDR3 is CSGGQTNYGYTF. In nucleotides, the CDR3 is TGCAGCGGCGGACAGACGAACTATGGCTACACCTTC.

The chain combines TRBV19 with TRBJ1-5, with 12 bases lining up with TRBD1. This CDR3 is built from 15 residues. The germline V gene encodes CDR1 LNHDA and CDR2 SQIVND (reference sequence). The V segment lost 5 bases and the J segment 6 bases; nucleotides outside the gene matches: 5. DNA for the CDR3: TGTGCCAGTAGTCCCGGGACAGGGGGCGGTCAGCCCCAGCATTTT. Translating gives CASSPGTGGGQPQHF.

The J gene is TRBJ1-2, the V gene TRBV4-2; D is ambiguous. V was pared by 0 bases and J by 8 bases, with 10 bases between. CDR1 is LGHNA, CDR2 YNFKEQ, per germline. The CDR3 length is 13 residues. For the CDR3, the DNA is TGTGCCAGCAGCCAAGATTTCCGGGTCGGCTACACCTTC. Translating gives CASSQDFRVGYTF.